This is a list of T cell receptor beta chains from one sample in a study of identical twins. TCRdb ran MiXCR on the 5' RACE reads and lists one entry per CDR3 protein. The sample has 400,000 or so distinct CDR3 sequences, around 9.7% seen once. Sequencing was carried out using naive T cells sorted from blood. The receptors come from a woman between 45 and 65 years old in good health. CDR3s include the opening cysteine and the closing phenylalanine or tryptophan. Fields, in order: V gene, D gene, J gene, clone size, CDR3 protein, CDR3 DNA. D genes are given only for firm matches. Expanded clones are given a class, and other clones once, few, many or no size at all.

V: TRBV2; D: -; J: TRBJ1-2; size: many; CDR3: CASSENAGSFNYGYTF; DNA: TGTGCCAGCAGTGAAAATGCCGGGAGCTTTAACTATGGCTACACCTTC
V: TRBV28; D: -; J: TRBJ1-2; size: few; CDR3: CASSSSRGTYYGYTF; DNA: TGTGCCAGCAGTTCCTCCAGGGGTACCTACTATGGCTACACCTTC
V: TRBV27; D: TRBD1; J: TRBJ1-4; size: -; CDR3: CASSSGGGGTLATNEKLFF; DNA: TGTGCCAGCAGTTCAGGGGGCGGGGGGACCCTCGCAACTAATGAAAAACTGTTTTTT
V: TRBV6-1; D: -; J: TRBJ2-5; size: many; CDR3: CASSERQAGTQYF; DNA: TGTGCCAGCAGTGAACGGCAGGCTGGGACCCAGTACTTC
V: TRBV12-3/TRBV12-4; D: -; J: TRBJ2-3; size: many; CDR3: CASSPDLLTDTQYF; DNA: TGTGCCAGCAGTCCCGACCTCCTCACAGATACGCAGTATTTT
V: TRBV9; D: TRBD2; J: TRBJ2-1; size: few; CDR3: CASSVSLAGGNEQFF; DNA: TGTGCCAGCAGCGTAAGCCTAGCGGGAGGGAATGAGCAGTTCTTC
V: TRBV7-9; D: -; J: TRBJ1-1; size: many; CDR3: CASSLSPEAFF; DNA: TGTGCCAGCAGCTTAAGCCCCGAAGCTTTCTTT
V: TRBV5-1; D: -; J: TRBJ1-4; size: few; CDR3: CASSLMSGANEKLFF; DNA: TGCGCCAGCAGCTTGATGTCAGGGGCTAATGAAAAACTGTTTTTT
V: TRBV5-1; D: -; J: TRBJ2-5; size: many; CDR3: CASSTLKTQYF; DNA: TGCGCCAGCAGCACATTGAAGACCCAGTACTTC
V: TRBV27; D: -; J: TRBJ1-2; size: -; CDR3: CASSRQPNYGYTF; DNA: TGTGCCAGCAGTCGACAGCCTAACTATGGCTACACCTTC
V: TRBV28; D: -; J: TRBJ1-5; size: -; CDR3: CASSSTPQGLSNQPQHF; DNA: TGTGCCAGCAGTTCTACGCCGCAGGGACTTAGCAATCAGCCCCAGCATTTT
V: TRBV20-1; D: -; J: TRBJ2-7; size: -; CDR3: CSVIADRGDYEQYF; DNA: TGCAGTGTTATCGCCGATAGGGGGGACTACGAGCAGTACTTC
V: TRBV5-1; D: -; J: TRBJ2-7; size: few; CDR3: CASSLVVRDGEQYF; DNA: TGCGCCAGCAGCTTGGTTGTGCGGGACGGCGAGCAGTACTTC
V: TRBV5-1; D: TRBD1; J: TRBJ2-7; size: few; CDR3: CASSYGGQGGTYEQYF; DNA: TGCGCCAGCAGCTATGGCGGACAGGGGGGGACCTACGAGCAGTACTTC
V: TRBV30; D: -; J: TRBJ2-2; size: -; CDR3: CAWNSGELFF; DNA: TGTGCCTGGAATTCCGGGGAGCTGTTTTTT
V: TRBV4-1; D: -; J: TRBJ2-2; size: many; CDR3: CASSRGSLAGELFF; DNA: TGCGCCAGCAGCCGTGGCTCCCTTGCCGGGGAGCTGTTTTTT
V: TRBV24-1; D: TRBD1; J: TRBJ1-2; size: many; CDR3: CATSDFGTGKGYTF; DNA: TGTGCCACCAGTGATTTTGGGACAGGTAAAGGCTACACCTTC
V: TRBV29-1; D: TRBD1; J: TRBJ1-1; size: few; CDR3: CSVLGGMSGTEAFF; DNA: TGCAGCGTTTTAGGGGGCATGTCTGGCACTGAAGCTTTCTTT
V: TRBV28; D: -; J: TRBJ2-3; size: few; CDR3: CASSLRRQGNRPDTQYF; DNA: TGTGCCAGCAGTTTAAGGCGCCAGGGCAATAGGCCAGATACGCAGTATTTT
V: TRBV20-1; D: TRBD2; J: TRBJ2-1; size: few; CDR3: CSARDLSGRRVSYNEQFF; DNA: TGCAGTGCTAGAGATCTGAGCGGGAGAAGGGTTTCCTACAATGAGCAGTTCTTC
V: TRBV20-1; D: -; J: TRBJ1-3; size: few; CDR3: CSARDPGYTIYF; DNA: TGCAGTGCTAGAGACCCCGGGTACACCATATATTTT
V: TRBV10-3; D: TRBD2; J: TRBJ2-4; size: few; CDR3: CAISELSRAAGTGNIQYF; DNA: TGTGCCATCAGTGAATTAAGTAGAGCAGCGGGAACTGGAAACATTCAGTACTTC
V: TRBV24-1; D: -; J: TRBJ2-3; size: -; CDR3: CATSDLGRSADTQYF; DNA: TGTGCCACCAGTGATTTGGGCAGGTCGGCAGATACGCAGTATTTT
V: TRBV5-1; D: TRBD1; J: TRBJ2-3; size: -; CDR3: CASILGLDRERDTQYF; DNA: TGCGCCAGCATCCTTGGGTTGGACAGGGAGAGAGATACGCAGTATTTT
V: TRBV29-1; D: TRBD1; J: TRBJ1-1; size: few; CDR3: CSVVGTGTERNTEAFF; DNA: TGCAGCGTCGTCGGAACCGGGACAGAACGGAACACTGAAGCTTTCTTT
V: TRBV19; D: -; J: TRBJ2-5; size: -; CDR3: CASSISGRIQETQYF; DNA: TGTGCCAGTAGTATCTCAGGGAGGATCCAAGAGACCCAGTACTTC
V: TRBV20-1; D: TRBD1; J: TRBJ1-1; size: -; CDR3: CSARTGVDTEAFF; DNA: TGCAGTGCTCGAACAGGGGTGGACACTGAAGCTTTCTTT
V: TRBV11-3; D: -; J: TRBJ2-3; size: -; CDR3: CASRWSSGWNTDTQYF; DNA: TGTGCCAGCCGATGGTCGAGCGGGTGGAACACAGATACGCAGTATTTT
V: TRBV4-1; D: -; J: TRBJ1-2; size: -; CDR3: CASMAIMRTGNGGYTF; DNA: TGCGCCAGCATGGCAATAATGCGAACAGGGAATGGTGGCTACACCTTC
V: TRBV12-3/TRBV12-4; D: -; J: TRBJ1-1; size: many; CDR3: CASSYLSDTEAFF; DNA: TGTGCCAGCAGTTACCTCAGCGACACTGAAGCTTTCTTT
V: TRBV7-2; D: -; J: TRBJ2-5; size: few; CDR3: CASSLGLGAGETQYF; DNA: TGTGCCAGCAGCTTAGGCCTTGGGGCGGGGGAGACCCAGTACTTC
V: TRBV30; D: -; J: TRBJ2-1; size: -; CDR3: CACKRERGSYNEQFF; DNA: TGTGCCTGCAAAAGGGAAAGAGGCTCCTACAATGAGCAGTTCTTC
V: TRBV7-8; D: -; J: TRBJ1-3; size: many; CDR3: CASSPWEPHSGNTIYF; DNA: TGTGCCAGCAGCCCTTGGGAGCCTCACTCTGGAAACACCATATATTTT
V: TRBV11-2; D: -; J: TRBJ2-1; size: many; CDR3: CASSWGAGEGEQFF; DNA: TGTGCCAGCAGCTGGGGGGCCGGAGAAGGGGAGCAGTTCTTC
V: TRBV6-5; D: -; J: TRBJ2-3; size: few; CDR3: CASSNTGTDTQYF; DNA: TGTGCCAGCAGTAATACAGGGACGGATACGCAGTATTTT
V: TRBV6-2/TRBV6-3; D: -; J: TRBJ2-2; size: many; CDR3: CASMLLKRNRNTGELFF; DNA: TGTGCCAGCATGTTGTTGAAGCGGAATCGAAACACCGGGGAGCTGTTTTTT
V: TRBV9; D: -; J: TRBJ1-2; size: few; CDR3: CASSVDPPGLVKDGYTF; DNA: TGTGCCAGCAGCGTAGACCCCCCCGGACTGGTTAAAGATGGCTACACCTTC
V: TRBV20-1; D: TRBD2; J: TRBJ2-1; size: -; CDR3: CSAPPRGSRNEQFF; DNA: TGCAGTGCCCCCCCCCGCGGGAGTAGAAATGAGCAGTTCTTC
V: TRBV20-1; D: -; J: TRBJ2-1; size: many; CDR3: CSAPLGDGEFF; DNA: TGCAGTGCCCCATTGGGGGACGGAGAGTTCTTC
V: TRBV19; D: -; J: TRBJ2-7; size: -; CDR3: CASSKAGLPPEQYF; DNA: TGTGCCAGTAGTAAGGCAGGACTACCCCCCGAGCAGTACTTC
V: TRBV9; D: -; J: TRBJ1-2; size: few; CDR3: CASSAQGLALQGYTF; DNA: TGTGCCAGCAGCGCACAGGGACTGGCCCTACAGGGCTACACCTTC
V: TRBV27; D: TRBD1; J: TRBJ2-1; size: many; CDR3: CASSTLDRGEGEQFF; DNA: TGTGCCAGCAGTACCCTAGACAGGGGTGAGGGTGAGCAGTTCTTC
V: TRBV7-9; D: -; J: TRBJ2-2; size: few; CDR3: CASSWGSVGTGELFF; DNA: TGTGCCAGCAGCTGGGGGTCGGTAGGAACCGGGGAGCTGTTTTTT
V: TRBV20-1; D: TRBD2; J: TRBJ2-1; size: few; CDR3: CSAHGRDGYNEQFF; DNA: TGCAGTGCCCACGGGAGGGACGGCTACAATGAGCAGTTCTTC
V: TRBV4-2; D: -; J: TRBJ1-1; size: few; CDR3: CASSQGDGAVEAFF; DNA: TGTGCCAGCAGCCAAGGAGATGGTGCGGTCGAAGCTTTCTTT
V: TRBV10-3; D: TRBD2; J: TRBJ2-3; size: -; CDR3: CAISDLGLAGGGGDTQYF; DNA: TGTGCCATCAGTGATTTGGGACTAGCGGGAGGGGGAGGAGATACGCAGTATTTT
V: TRBV12-3/TRBV12-4; D: TRBD1; J: TRBJ2-2; size: -; CDR3: CASTGQAWGTGELFF; DNA: TGTGCCAGCACCGGACAGGCTTGGGGCACCGGGGAGCTGTTTTTT
V: TRBV20-1; D: TRBD2; J: TRBJ2-1; size: many; CDR3: CSARGTSGSNEQFF; DNA: TGCAGTGCTAGAGGGACTAGCGGGAGCAATGAGCAGTTCTTC
V: TRBV19; D: TRBD2; J: TRBJ2-5; size: -; CDR3: CASSSSGRLPGETQYF; DNA: TGTGCCAGTAGCTCGAGCGGGAGGTTACCGGGAGAGACCCAGTACTTC
V: TRBV6-5; D: TRBD2; J: TRBJ2-5; size: -; CDR3: CASSYTSGRSGETQYF; DNA: TGTGCCAGCAGTTACACTAGCGGGAGAAGCGGAGAGACCCAGTACTTC
V: TRBV29-1; D: TRBD1; J: TRBJ1-1; size: few; CDR3: CSGRQGGANTEAFF; DNA: TGCAGCGGACGACAGGGGGGGGCGAACACTGAAGCTTTCTTT
V: TRBV11-3; D: TRBD2; J: TRBJ2-1; size: few; CDR3: CASSGREGLRTYNEQFF; DNA: TGTGCCAGCAGCGGTAGGGAGGGCCTACGCACCTACAATGAGCAGTTCTTC
V: TRBV15; D: -; J: TRBJ1-5; size: -; CDR3: CATSRDRRDSNQPQHF; DNA: TGTGCCACCAGCAGAGATCGACGGGACAGCAATCAGCCCCAGCATTTT
V: TRBV27; D: -; J: TRBJ2-1; size: -; CDR3: CASSLLVDGEQFF; DNA: TGTGCCAGCAGTTTATTAGTTGACGGTGAGCAGTTCTTC